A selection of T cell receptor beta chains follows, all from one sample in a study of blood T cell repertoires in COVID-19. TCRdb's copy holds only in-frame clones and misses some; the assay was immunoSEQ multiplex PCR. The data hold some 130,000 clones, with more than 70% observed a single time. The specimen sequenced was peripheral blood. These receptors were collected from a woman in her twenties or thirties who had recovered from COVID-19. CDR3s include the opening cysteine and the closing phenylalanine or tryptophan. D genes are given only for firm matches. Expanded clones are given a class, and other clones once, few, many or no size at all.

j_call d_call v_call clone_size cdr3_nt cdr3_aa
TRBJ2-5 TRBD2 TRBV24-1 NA TGTGCCACCAGTGTAGAGAGGACTAGCGGGCATCAAGAGACCCAGTACTTC CATSVERTSGHQETQYF
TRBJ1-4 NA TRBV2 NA TGTGCCAGCAGTGGAGCAACTAATGAAAAACTGTTTTTT CASSGATNEKLFF
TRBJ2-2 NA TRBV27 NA TGTGCCAGCAGTTCATCCCTAGACTGGTTTGAGAACACCGGGGAGCTGTTTTTT CASSSSLDWFENTGELFF
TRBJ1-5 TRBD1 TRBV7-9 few TGTGCCAGCAGCCCGGGACAGAGAAATCAGCCCCAGCATTTT CASSPGQRNQPQHF
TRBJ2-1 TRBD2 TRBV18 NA TGTGCCAGCTCACCACCGTCTAGCGGGAACAATGAGCAGTTCTTC CASSPPSSGNNEQFF
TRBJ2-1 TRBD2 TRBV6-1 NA TGTGCCAGCAGTGATCGCGGGAGCGATGAGCAGTTCTTC CASSDRGSDEQFF
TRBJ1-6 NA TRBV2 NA TGTGCCAGCAGGAACCACGGGAGTGGGAATTCACCCCTCCACTTT CASRNHGSGNSPLHF
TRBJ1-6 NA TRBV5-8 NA TGTGCCAGCAGCTTGACTTCAAATTCACCCCTCCACTTT CASSLTSNSPLHF
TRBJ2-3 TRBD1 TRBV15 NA TGTGCCGCGGGACAGGGAAGCACAGATACGCAGTATTTT CAAGQGSTDTQYF
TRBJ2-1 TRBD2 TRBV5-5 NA TGTGCCAGCAGCTTGGGACTAGCGGGAGGCAAGGGGAATGAGCAGTTCTTC CASSLGLAGGKGNEQFF
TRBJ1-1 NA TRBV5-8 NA TGTGCCAGCAGCTCTGCGGGTAACACTGAAGCTTTCTTT CASSSAGNTEAFF
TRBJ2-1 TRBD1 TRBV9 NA TGTGCCAGCAGCGTAGGGGCGCAACCGGGACAGGGGATGGGCTTTTCCCACAATGAGCAGTTCTTC CASSVGAQPGQGMGFSHNEQFF
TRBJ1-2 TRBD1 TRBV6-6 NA TGTGCCAGCAGAAGCGACAGGGGCCCGATTGGGGGCTACACCTTC CASRSDRGPIGGYTF
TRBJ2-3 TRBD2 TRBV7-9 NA TGTGCCAGCAGCTCGATCACTAGCGGGGGGGCCCCAGATACGCAGTATTTT CASSSITSGGAPDTQYF